Presented here are 3 T cell receptor beta chains from one specimen sequenced in a study of human T cells and chemical hapten exposure. TCRdb reprocessed the RACE reads with MiXCR, giving one entry per CDR3 protein. Of about 160,000 distinct CDR3 sequences in the sample, about a quarter were seen once. Time point noted: patch test 3, about 24 weeks after DPC sensitization. As to treatment: therapeutic diphenylcyclopropenone sensitization with weekly scalp DPC. The material sequenced was whole blood, taken in connection with sensitization to the hapten diphenylcyclopropenone (DPC). Source of these receptors: a woman aged 18-29 years with alopecia areata. Some clones in this sample may be carry-over from other donors' samples.

The CDR3 region has the DNA TGTGCCGCGGTCTCACTAGTGACCTACGAGCAGTACTTC. Protein: CAAVSLVTYEQYF. The chain joins TRBV27 to TRBJ2-7; TRBD2 might be the D (5 bases). The CDR3 loop spans 13 amino acids. From germline, CDR1 is MNHEY and CDR2 SMNVEV (reference sequence). The V and J ends lost 11 bases and 2 bases respectively, with 16 bases between them.

This chain uses TRBV7-3 with TRBJ1-1; the D is unclear. CDR1 and CDR2 from the germline V gene are SGHTA and FQGTGA. V was clipped by 0 bases and J by 5 bases, with 7 bases between them. The CDR3 is made up of 13 amino acids. CDR3 sequence reads: CASSLTKETEAFF. The CDR3 DNA sequence: TGTGCCAGCAGCTTAACGAAAGAGACTGAAGCTTTCTTT. Together with reference TRBV7-3 and TRBJ1-1, the CDR3 gives the full variable domain: GAGVSQTPSNKVTEKGKYVELRCDPISGHTALYWYRQSLGQGPEFLIYFQGTGAADDSGLPNDRFFAVRPEGSVSTLKIQRTERGDSAVYLCASSLTKETEAFFGQGTRLTVV.

Only a few counts were recorded for this clonotype. The rearrangement joins TRBV4-3 to TRBJ2-7; D not resolved. Between the trimmed V and J ends, which lost 4 bases and 2 bases, there was a span of 12 bases. The CDR3 length is 14 residues. Germline CDR1 LGHNA, CDR2 YSLEER. The CDR3 DNA reads as TGCGCCAGCAGCCCCCAGGTCGGGCCCTACGAGCAGTACTTC. As protein: CASSPQVGPYEQYF.